This entry lists 13 T cell receptor beta chains sequenced from one sample in a study of blood T cell repertoires in COVID-19. Sequencing was performed with immunoSEQ multiplex PCR; in TCRdb, only in-frame clones are kept and a portion is missing. The sample lists around 260,000 clones; over 75% were seen once. The specimen sequenced was PBMCs or T cells enriched from blood (not recorded which). The receptor source for this set is a woman aged 25-40 years who had recovered from COVID-19.

This clone came up once. The genes are TRBV10-3 and TRBJ1-2; D is possibly TRBD1 (5 bases). V was trimmed by 8 bases and J by 3 bases, leaving 13 bases between them. CDR3 length equals 13 residues. Germline V CDR1 and CDR2: ENHRY, SYGVKD. Here the CDR3 DNA reads TGTGCCATCTCAGGGATTGTTGACTATGGCTACACCTTC. Protein: CAISGIVDYGYTF.

The gene calls are TRBV7-3 and TRBJ1-2; 8 bases line up with TRBD1. CDR3 length: 15 amino acids. Germline CDR1 reads SGHTA; CDR2 reads FQGTGA. V dropped 5 bases and J dropped 5; count of bases not matched to a gene: 10. CDR3 region: CASSPYGTGLYGYTF. CDR3 sequence (DNA): TGTGCCAGCAGCCCATACGGGACAGGTCTATATGGCTACACCTTC.

The genes are TRBV6-4 and TRBJ1-1; perhaps TRBD1 as D (5 bases). Between the trimmed V and J ends, which lost 4 bases and 5 bases, there was a span of 11 bases. Germline V gene data show CDR1 as MRHNA and CDR2 as SNTAGT. This CDR3 is 13 amino acids long. The CDR3 region is CASSAQEWTEAFF. The CDR3 region has the DNA TGTGCCAGCAGTGCACAGGAGTGGACTGAAGCTTTCTTT.

The J gene is TRBJ1-6, the V gene TRBV18, with TRBD1 identical over 9 bases. V lost 3 bases and J lost 4; bases outside the gene matches: 7. Germline values: CDR1 KGHSH, CDR2 LQKENI. The CDR3 length is 17 residues. The CDR3 coding sequence is TGTGCCAGCTCACCCGGGACAGGGTCGATTTATAATTCACCCCTCCACTTT. It yields the protein CASSPGTGSIYNSPLHF.

The chain has TRBV28 and TRBJ1-2; D is perhaps TRBD1 (6 bases). Germline lookup yields CDR1 MDHEN and CDR2 SYDVKM. This CDR3 has 13 amino acids. The V gene lost 5 bases and the J gene lost 2 bases, with 9 bases spanning the gap. As DNA, the CDR3 is TGTGCCAGCAGTCCCGGGACAAACTATGGCTACACCTTC. It codes for CASSPGTNYGYTF.

The rearrangement joins TRBV27 to TRBJ2-2; TRBD2 aligns across 10 bases. The CDR3 is 17 residues long. The germline V gene encodes CDR1 MNHEY and CDR2 SMNVEV (reference sequence). The V segment lost 6 bases and the J segment 6 bases; nucleotides outside the gene matches: 13. Here the CDR3 DNA reads TGTGCCAGCAGCCTCCTAGCGGGAGTTCTACTGTCCGGGGAGCTGTTTTTT. Its protein is CASSLLAGVLLSGELFF.

As DNA, the CDR3 is TGTGCCAGCAGCTTGACAGGGGACCCGTATGGCTACACCTTC. This codes for CASSLTGDPYGYTF. J is TRBJ1-2 and V is TRBV7-9; 8 bases agree with TRBD1. The length of the CDR3 is 14 residues. Losses at the gene ends were 3 bases for V and 5 bases for J; bases not matched to a gene: 5. Per germline, CDR1 SEHNR and CDR2 FQNEAQ (reference sequence).

The chain couples TRBV11-2 to TRBJ1-4; the match to TRBD1 covers 9 bases. The CDR3 covers 17 residues. Germline CDR1 and CDR2: SGHAT and FQNNGV. V lost 4 bases and J lost 5; bases outside the gene matches: 11. Here the CDR3 reads CASSSPRGQGLNEKLFF. CDR3 coding DNA: TGTGCCAGCAGCTCCCCTCGCGGACAGGGGCTAAATGAAAAACTGTTTTTT.

This chain joins TRBV29-1 and TRBJ2-5; tentatively, D is TRBD2 (6 bases). V was trimmed by 6 bases and J by 1 base, leaving 15 bases between them. The CDR3 contains 14 residues. Germline V gene data show CDR1 as SQVTM and CDR2 as ANQGSEA. CDR3 in amino acids: CSVNGGGTQETQYF. For the CDR3, the DNA is TGCAGCGTCAACGGAGGCGGGACCCAAGAGACCCAGTACTTC.

This chain joins TRBV9 and TRBJ1-3, with a tentative D call TRBD1 (6 bases). The CDR3 runs to 17 residues. The germline V and J ends were trimmed by 0 bases and 3 bases, with 16 bases remaining between them. The germline gives CDR1 SGDLS, CDR2 YYNGEE. In DNA form, the CDR3 reads TGTGCCAGCAGCGTAGGGCCCGAGGGGGGGCTTGGAAACACCATATATTTT. Translation: CASSVGPEGGLGNTIYF.

This chain links TRBV4-1 with TRBJ1-1; D possibly corresponds to TRBD1 (6 bases). Germline CDR1 reads MGHRA; CDR2 reads YSYEKL. Trimming left V 3 bases short and J 2 bases short, with 13 bases between. The CDR3 spans 15 residues. The DNA of the CDR3 is TGCGCCAGCAGCCATCTGCAGGGGCCAAACACTGAAGCTTTCTTT. It is translated as CASSHLQGPNTEAFF.

The chain is built from TRBV27 and TRBJ2-2; 8 nucleotides align to TRBD2. CDR1 is MNHEY, CDR2 SMNVEV, per germline (reference sequence). The CDR3 has 15 amino acids. V was pared by 0 bases and J by 6 bases, with 3 bases of the junction left unmatched. CDR3 coding DNA: TGTGCCAGCAGTTTATCGTCGGGGGGGCCCGGGGAGCTGTTTTTT. Its translation is CASSLSSGGPGELFF.

The chain uses TRBV7-8 and TRBJ2-1; 8 nucleotides match TRBD2. Germline V CDR1 and CDR2: SGHVS, FQNEAQ. The CDR3 sequence is 18 residues long. V was pared by 4 bases and J by 6 bases, with 17 bases of the junction left unmatched. The CDR3 sequence: CASSSHIRRGGRSNEQFF. The CDR3 DNA reads TGTGCCAGCAGCTCGCATATTCGTAGGGGCGGGAGGAGCAATGAGCAGTTCTTC.